Listed below are T cell receptor beta chains from one sample, sequenced in a study of T cells in Graves' hyperthyroidism and ophthalmopathy. TCRdb reprocessed the multiplex PCR reads via MiXCR and lists one record per CDR3 protein. The sample gives about 400,000 distinct CDR3 sequences, 15% of which show up once; 30% to 35% is in the top ten. Sequencing was carried out using blood. The receptors stem from a woman in her 30s with Graves' hyperthyroidism. Each CDR3 is given with its conserved first and last residue. The D gene is left open where the match is weak. Some rows mark clone size as missing; the rest say once, few, many or name a class of expanded clone.

j_call,clone_size,v_call,cdr3_length,d_call,cdr3_aa,cdr3_nt
TRBJ1-1,few,TRBV12-3/TRBV12-4,13,TRBD1,CASRAQGDTEAFF,TGTGCCAGCAGAGCGCAGGGGGACACTGAAGCTTTCTTT
TRBJ1-6,.,TRBV10-3,13,.,CAITERQNSPHHF,TGTGCCATCACGGAGCGACAAAATTCACCCCACCACTTT
TRBJ2-1,few,TRBV3-1,19,TRBD2,CASSQQAGDPRWPYNEQFF,TGTGCCAGCAGCCAGCAGGCGGGAGACCCCAGGTGGCCCTACAATGAGCAGTTCTTC
TRBJ1-2,few,TRBV10-3,13,.,CAISEYSIYGCTF,TGTGCCATCAGTGAGTACAGCATCTATGGCTGCACCTTC
TRBJ2-1,few,TRBV6-1,17,TRBD2,CASSLKRRLGRGNGQFF,TGTGCCAGCAGCCTAAAGAGAAGGTTGGGGCGGGGGAATGGGCAGTTCTTC
TRBJ2-1,many,TRBV7-9,15,.,CASSDTGLTYNEQFF,TGTGCCAGCAGCGATACAGGGTTAACCTACAATGAGCAGTTCTTC
TRBJ2-6,many,TRBV12-3/TRBV12-4,15,.,CASRDGDSGANVLTF,TGTGCCAGCAGAGATGGAGACTCTGGGGCCAACGTCCTGACTTTC
TRBJ2-5,many,TRBV5-5,14,TRBD2,CASSLATSGETQYF,TGTGCCAGCAGCTTGGCCACTAGCGGAGAGACCCAGTACTTC
TRBJ2-7,many,TRBV3-1,15,.,CASSRGALSSYEQYF,TGTGCCAGCAGCCGCGGAGCCCTGAGCTCCTACGAGCAGTACTTC
TRBJ1-6,many,TRBV20-1,14,.,CSADDQGGNSPLHF,TGCAGTGCTGACGACCAGGGAGGCAATTCACCCCTCCACTTT
TRBJ2-2,.,TRBV7-9,18,TRBD1,CASSTRQGSASDTGELFF,TGTGCCAGCAGCACCCGACAGGGGTCAGCATCAGACACCGGGGAGCTGTTTTTT
TRBJ2-5,.,TRBV19,15,TRBD2,CASSGASGNQETQYF,TGTGCCAGTAGTGGAGCTAGCGGGAACCAAGAGACCCAGTACTTC
TRBJ2-7,many,TRBV18,17,TRBD2,CASSPMLAGPSSYEQYF,TGTGCCAGCTCACCAATGCTAGCGGGACCCTCCTCCTACGAGCAGTACTTC
TRBJ1-5,many,TRBV28,13,.,CASRGQGVQPQHF,TGTGCCAGCAGGGGTCAAGGGGTTCAGCCCCAGCATTTT
TRBJ2-7,many,TRBV24-1,14,TRBD1,CATSDRDRAYEQYF,TGTGCCACCAGTGACCGAGACAGGGCCTACGAGCAGTACTTC
TRBJ2-5,few,TRBV24-1,17,.,CATSERGRPGFQETQYF,TGTGCCACCAGTGAGAGGGGCCGGCCGGGGTTCCAAGAGACCCAGTACTTC
TRBJ2-1,many,TRBV12-3/TRBV12-4,12,.,CASSHASNEQFF,TGTGCCAGCTCCCACGCCAGTAATGAGCAGTTCTTC
TRBJ2-7,.,TRBV20-1,15,.,CSAREISWWAHEQYF,TGCAGTGCTAGAGAAATCTCTTGGTGGGCCCACGAGCAGTACTTC
TRBJ2-6,.,TRBV7-7,14,.,CASSRTSGANVLTF,TGTGCTAGCAGTAGAACCTCTGGGGCCAACGTCCTGACTTTC
TRBJ2-2,.,TRBV14,16,TRBD2,CASSWTSGSYTGELFF,TGTGCCAGCAGCTGGACTAGCGGGAGTTACACCGGGGAGCTGTTTTTT
TRBJ2-7,few,TRBV12-3/TRBV12-4,13,.,CASSFFDSYEQYF,TGTGCCAGCAGTTTTTTTGATTCCTACGAGCAGTACTTC
TRBJ2-1,many,TRBV12-5,18,TRBD2,CASDPRLAGGPRGNEQFF,TGTGCTAGTGATCCACGACTAGCGGGAGGGCCCCGTGGGAATGAGCAGTTCTTC
TRBJ2-6,many,TRBV28,15,TRBD1,CASDRGVAGANVLTF,TGTGCCAGCGACAGGGGAGTTGCTGGGGCCAACGTCCTGACTTTC